This TCR beta chain originates from a study of blood T cells in healthy people across ages. Across the study: Capturing about one barcoded beta molecule per two T cells was achieved by template switching. The study's findings and limits: In older individuals, TCR beta diversity per million T cells was lower, falling roughly linearly with age.

Of note for this clonotype: Its antigen is currently unknown.

The V gene lost 6 bases and the J gene lost 2 bases, with 13 bases spanning the gap. The CDR3 consists of 13 residues. The germline V gene encodes CDR1 DFQATT and CDR2 SNEGSKA (reference sequence). Next came a second PCR, run for about 7 to 12 cycles, which used a sample-barcoded 5' primer along with a J-beta primer mix. The yield of each sample was at least 2.5 million CDR3-containing paired-end reads. TCRdb analysed the 5' RACE reads with MiXCR anew, one entry per CDR3 protein. The profile shows about 800,000 distinct CDR3 sequences, 46% of them singletons. This chain joins TRBV20-1 and TRBJ1-2; D remains ambiguous. Sequencing was done on a sample of blood. This clonotype was obtained from a man older than 75 in good health. The CDR3 reads CSAPQTGNYGYTF. CDR3 sequence (DNA): TGCAGTGCCCCCCAGACCGGGAACTATGGCTACACCTTC.